Below, 24 T cell receptor beta chains from the same sample are listed, as sequenced in a study of T cell repertoires in cytomegalovirus infection. Their recognized antigens are unknown. Using its own MiXCR run on the reads, TCRdb lists one record per CDR3 protein. The data contain 250,000 to 300,000 distinct CDR3 sequences, under 25% of them singletons. This material consisted of cultured PBMCs, taken from culture after CMV antigen stimulation. The receptors derive from a human donor in good health (CMV status not recorded). Some clones in this sample may be carry-over from other donors' samples.

V is TRBV27 and J is TRBJ1-1; 7 nucleotides agree with TRBD1. This CDR3 has 15 residues. Germline V gene sequence: CDR1 MNHEY, CDR2 SMNVEV (reference sequence). J lost 5 bases, V lost 2 bases, and 8 bases had no gene match. Here the CDR3 reads CASSLDRDQGTEAFF. The CDR3 DNA follows: TGTGCCAGCAGTTTAGACAGGGATCAAGGGACTGAAGCTTTCTTT.

The chain has TRBV2 and TRBJ2-7, with D perhaps TRBD1 (5 bases). Germline V lookup: CDR1 SNHLY, CDR2 FYNNEI. Trimming cost V 5 bases and J 6 bases, with 14 bases left between them. There are 13 residues in the CDR3. The CDR3 DNA is TGTGCCAGCAGTTACTTAAGGGGTGGCGAGCAGTACGTC. It specifies CASSYLRGGEQYV.

This clonotype was observed many times. The chain combines TRBV7-2 with TRBJ1-2; the D gene is possibly TRBD1 (6 bases). The CDR3 is made up of 14 amino acids. With 6 bases removed from V and 12 bases from J, the gap between germline ends came to 23 bases. In germline, CDR1 is SGHTA, CDR2 FQGNSA. The CDR3 reads CASSLNQGGKGDTF. CDR3 DNA sequence: TGTGCCAGCAGTCTAAATCAAGGGGGGAAAGGGGACACCTTC. The full variable domain, its missing parts supplied by reference TRBV7-2 and TRBJ1-2, is GAGVSQSPSNKVTEKGKDVELRCDPISGHTALYWYRQSLGQGLEFLIYFQGNSAPDKSGLPSDRFSAERTGGSVSTLTIQRTQQEDSAVYLCASSLNQGGKGDTFGSGTRLTVV.

In this sample, this clonotype turned up many times. The genes are TRBV7-9 and TRBJ2-7; TRBD2 might be the D (5 bases). Germline V gene sequence: CDR1 SEHNR, CDR2 FQNEAQ (reference sequence). V was cut by 4 bases and J by 5 bases, with 15 bases left in between. This CDR3 is 14 amino acids long. This chain's CDR3 is CASSWPGNNHEQYF. In nucleotides, the CDR3 is TGTGCCAGCAGCTGGCCCGGGAACAACCACGAGCAGTACTTC.

The table lists this clonotype with a few counts. The genes are TRBV12-3 or TRBV12-4 and TRBJ2-1; 8 bases are a match to TRBD2. J was trimmed by 14 bases and V by 5 bases; bases with no gene match: 5. The length of the CDR3 is 11 residues. CDR3 coding DNA: TGTGCCAGCAGTCTACCGGGGGGGGAGTTCTTC. This sequence encodes CASSLPGGEFF.

This clonotype was detected ten times or more. This sequence joins TRBV7-2 and TRBJ2-1; 10 nucleotides agree with TRBD2. The germline V gene has CDR1 SGHTA and CDR2 FQGNSA. The J segment lost 4 bases and the V segment lost 2 bases, leaving 5 bases of the junction unmatched. The CDR3 extends over 16 amino acids. The CDR3 here is CASSLIAGGQYNEQFF. The CDR3 coding sequence is TGTGCCAGCAGCTTAATAGCGGGAGGTCAGTACAATGAGCAGTTCTTC.

This clonotype was counted many times. The rearrangement joins TRBV12-3 or TRBV12-4 to TRBJ2-2; D remains unclear. The CDR3 runs to 11 residues. V was pared by 3 bases and J by 6 bases, with 2 bases between. The CDR3 DNA is TGTGCCAGCAGTTTCCCCGGGGAGCTGTTTTTT. This encodes CASSFPGELFF.

V usage is TRBV12-3 or TRBV12-4 and J usage is TRBJ1-2; D is uncertain. The V and J ends lost 8 bases and 1 base respectively, with 8 bases between them. The CDR3 is 12 amino acids. The CDR3 is CASGQINYGYTF. The CDR3 nucleotides are TGTGCCAGCGGCCAAATTAACTATGGCTACACCTTC.

This clonotype was seen more than once but under ten times. J is TRBJ2-7 and V is TRBV18; 10 bases agree with TRBD2. The CDR3 sequence is 14 residues long. V was pared by 3 bases and J by 6 bases, with 5 bases of the junction left unmatched. CDR1 is KGHSH and CDR2 is LQKENI in the germline V gene. The CDR3 bases are TGTGCCAGCTCACCTCTAGCGGGAGACCGCGAGCAGTACTTC. Residues: CASSPLAGDREQYF.

V is TRBV19 and J is TRBJ2-1; 8 nucleotides line up with TRBD2. The CDR3 is 17 residues long. The ends lost 3 bases at V and 3 bases at J; junction bases unmatched: 10. The V gene's germline CDR1 is LNHDA and CDR2 SQIVND (reference sequence). DNA for the CDR3: TGTGCCAGTAGTATGGGTAAAGCGGGAGTTAGCTACAATGAGCAGTTCTTC. Translation: CASSMGKAGVSYNEQFF. Full variable domain (outside the CDR3, taken from reference TRBV19 and TRBJ2-1): DGGITQSPKYLFRKEGQNVTLSCEQNLNHDAMYWYRQDPGQGLRLIYYSQIVNDFQKGDIAEGYSVSREKKESFPLTVTSAQKNPTAFYLCASSMGKAGVSYNEQFFGPGTRLTVL.

This clonotype was counted between two and nine times. The conserved phenylalanine or tryptophan is not found at the CDR3 terminus, so this likely reflects a read error. The limits of the CDR3 on the DNA are not certain, so only TCRdb's listed CDR3 is given. The chain employs TRBV6-5 and TRBJ1-4. The CDR3 sequence runs 11 residues, both termini included. CDR1 is MNHEY and CDR2 is SVGAGI in the germline V gene. The CDR3 is CASRSRVLGIH.

CDR3 sequence: CASSLGTGIGLLNGNTIYF. The CDR3 DNA reads TGTGCCAGCAGCCTCGGGACAGGGATTGGGCTTTTGAATGGAAACACCATATATTTT. The V call is TRBV28, the J call TRBJ1-3; 9 bases map to TRBD1. Trimming removed 6 bases from V and 3 bases from J; junction bases left unmatched: 18. Per the germline V gene, CDR1 is MDHEN and CDR2 is SYDVKM. The CDR3 spans 19 residues.

CDR3 coding DNA: TGTGCCAGCAGCTCAAGGGGGACAGGGTATGGCTACACCTTC. This sequence encodes CASSSRGTGYGYTF. V is TRBV27 and J is TRBJ1-2; 9 nucleotides align to TRBD1. The CDR3 contains 14 residues. CDR1 MNHEY and CDR2 SMNVEV come from the germline V gene (reference sequence). The V gene end was trimmed by 6 bases and the J gene end by 5 bases; junction bases not matched to a gene: 7.

This rearrangement joins TRBV5-1 to TRBJ1-5; D uncertain. V dropped 0 bases and J dropped 9 bases, with 16 bases sitting between them. The CDR3 totals 15 residues. CDR1 SGHRS and CDR2 YFSETQ come from the germline V gene. CDR3 bases: TGCGCCAGCAGCTTGGAGGGCGGGGAGTTTGCGCCCCAGCATTTT. It translates to CASSLEGGEFAPQHF.

V usage is TRBV5-1 and J usage is TRBJ2-5; TRBD2 matches at 10 bases. Germline CDR1 and CDR2: SGHRS and YFSETQ. This CDR3 region has 15 residues. V trimming: 5 bases; J trimming: 1 base; junction bases outside the gene matches: 5. CDR3 in amino acids: CASSAGLAVQETQYF. Here the CDR3 DNA reads TGCGCCAGCAGTGCCGGACTAGCGGTCCAAGAGACCCAGTACTTC.

This CDR3 is CSARDPKSSYNEQFF. The CDR3 region has the DNA TGCAGTGCTAGAGATCCAAAAAGCAGCTACAATGAGCAGTTCTTC. The gene calls are TRBV20-1 and TRBJ2-1; D is undetermined. Germline loops: CDR1 DFQATT, CDR2 SNEGSKA (reference sequence). The CDR3 is 15 amino acids. V was shortened by 0 bases and J by 3 bases, with 12 bases between the two germline ends.

In its sample, this clonotype was seen a few times. The chain couples TRBV12-3 or TRBV12-4 to TRBJ2-5; TRBD1 aligns across 11 bases. The CDR3 consists of 14 residues. Losses at the gene ends were 4 bases for V and 3 bases for J; bases not matched to a gene: 1. CDR3 loop: CASSWGQGEETQYF. The DNA for the CDR3 is TGTGCCAGCAGTTGGGGACAGGGGGAAGAGACCCAGTACTTC.

This clonotype has just a few counts. The V call is TRBV6-2 or TRBV6-3, the J call TRBJ2-1, with 8 bases aligning to TRBD2. The CDR3 totals 15 residues. V gave up 4 bases and J gave up 8 bases; unmatched junction bases: 10. CDR1 is MNHEY, CDR2 SVGEGT, per germline. DNA of the CDR3: TGTGCCAGCAGTTCCGGGAGGGCCTCGGTTGATGAGCAGTTCTTC. Amino acids: CASSSGRASVDEQFF.

In this sample, this clonotype turned up many times. The chain has TRBV7-2 and TRBJ2-1, with TRBD1 matching 10 bases. The CDR3 covers 16 residues. Germline V lookup: CDR1 SGHTA, CDR2 FQGNSA. The J segment lost 6 bases and the V segment lost 0 bases, leaving 5 bases of the junction unmatched. The CDR3 region has the DNA TGTGCCAGCAGCTTAGCCGGGACAGGGGATTCCAATGAGCAGTTCTTC. It is translated as CASSLAGTGDSNEQFF. Full variable domain (remainder filled in from reference TRBV7-2 and TRBJ2-1): GAGVSQSPSNKVTEKGKDVELRCDPISGHTALYWYRQSLGQGLEFLIYFQGNSAPDKSGLPSDRFSAERTGGSVSTLTIQRTQQEDSAVYLCASSLAGTGDSNEQFFGPGTRLTVL.

There are many counts of this clonotype. The V and J genes are TRBV7-2 and TRBJ2-5, with TRBD2 matching 11 bases. Trimming at V came to 6 bases and at J to 5 bases, leaving 8 bases not matched to a gene. CDR3 length equals 15 residues. Germline-derived CDR1 and CDR2 are SGHTA and FQGNSA. The CDR3 here is CASRRSGRADETQYF. CDR3 sequence (DNA): TGTGCCAGCAGACGTAGCGGGAGGGCCGACGAGACCCAGTACTTC.

There are many counts of this clonotype. The rearrangement links TRBV11-1 to TRBJ1-1, with a weak D call TRBD1 (5 bases). The CDR3 totals 13 residues. The germline V and J ends were trimmed by 3 bases and 2 bases, with 7 bases remaining between them. Looked up from germline, CDR1 is SGHAT and CDR2 is FQDESV (reference sequence). CDR3 sequence reads: CASSFDSNTEAFF. CDR3 nucleotides: TGTGCCAGCAGCTTTGACAGTAACACTGAAGCTTTCTTT.

This clonotype was detected only a few times. The V call is TRBV15, the J call TRBJ2-4; D perhaps matches TRBD2 (6 bases). CDR3 length equals 19 residues. Germline CDR1 and CDR2: LNHNV and YYDKDF (reference sequence). V was cut by 1 base and J by 4 bases, with 23 bases left in between. The CDR3 DNA sequence: TGTGCCACCAGCAGAGGAAGCGGTCGGAGGGGTGAGGGGAAAAACATTCAGTACTTC. It yields the protein CATSRGSGRRGEGKNIQYF. The complete variable domain, with remaining parts taken from reference TRBV15 and TRBJ2-4, reads DAMVIQNPRYQVTQFGKPVTLSCSQTLNHNVMYWYQQKSSQAPKLLFHYYDKDFNNEADTPDNFQSRRPNTSFCFLDIRSPGLGDTAMYLCATSRGSGRRGEGKNIQYFGAGTRLSVL.

This clonotype came up many times. V and J are TRBV7-9 and TRBJ1-1; the D gene is possibly TRBD1 (5 bases). This CDR3 has 14 residues. V was shortened by 5 bases and J by 4 bases, with 14 bases between the two germline ends. The germline V gene has CDR1 SEHNR and CDR2 FQNEAQ (reference sequence). CDR3 DNA sequence: TGTGCCAGCAGCCAACCCAGGGAATCCACTGAAGCTTTCTTT. Its translation is CASSQPRESTEAFF.

This clonotype came up a few times. The rearrangement joins TRBV12-3 or TRBV12-4 to TRBJ2-7; weak D call: TRBD1 (6 bases). The CDR3 is 14 amino acids. The germline V and J ends were trimmed by 3 bases and 3 bases, with 12 bases remaining between them. The DNA of the CDR3 is TGTGCCAGCAGTTTCGCAGGGGTGGACTACGAGCAGTACTTC. Protein product: CASSFAGVDYEQYF.